This TCR beta chain was recovered during a study of cytomegalovirus exposure and HLA in healthy donors. Overall study results and limits: HLA alleles were associated with 17,000 or so TCR beta sequences in a later analysis at 0.05 false discovery rate. It was reportedly the case that the classifier diagnosed cytomegalovirus status with high specificity and sensitivity.

PCR involved 60 Vbeta and 13 Jbeta primers. In the authors' methods: About 10 million shared chains were among around 78 million unique TCR beta chains counted in a later analysis. Only in-frame clones appear in the TCRdb table, and some are missing; sequencing was by immunoSEQ multiplex PCR. V, J and clone size derive from that table, while D and trimming were established from the DNA sequence. The sample records over 250,000 clones, just over 85% being singletons. The CDR3 spans 15 residues. The germline V gene encodes CDR1 LNHDA and CDR2 SQIVND (reference sequence). Trimming took 6 bases from V and 3 from J, leaving 15 bases between them. Healthy bone marrow donors made up the donor group. Note on this clone: Its specificity is not known.

Material for sequencing was PBMCs. The TCR comes from a middle-aged man in good health and CMV-seropositive. V and J are TRBV19 and TRBJ1-5; D is uncertain. CDR3 loop: CASSLWPGVNQPQHF. The CDR3 region has the DNA TGTGCCAGTAGCCTTTGGCCCGGGGTCAATCAGCCCCAGCATTTT.